Sequencing of this T cell receptor (beta chain) was carried out in a study of blood T cell repertoires in COVID-19. Study at large: Samples came from the United States, Italy and Spain, spanning acute and convalescent COVID-19. PBMCs, B-cell-depleted T cells, or T cells provided the cDNA or gDNA that made up the material.

Per the study methods: By means of reference gene primer amplification, nucleated cell counts were estimated. Produced via immunoSEQ multiplex PCR; TCRdb's table is partial and in-frame only. V, J and clone size are those of that table, while D and trimming were read from the DNA. The sample lists some 200,000 clones; 80% to 90% were seen once. In regard to this clone: The same CDR3 can be traced to other DNA sequences in this sample.

This TCR was recovered from a man between 18 and 35 years old with active or convalescent COVID-19. The sequencing input was peripheral blood.

The CDR3 nucleotides are TGTGCCAGCAGCTTAGAAGGGGGCGGCTACACCTTC. It yields the protein CASSLEGGGYTF. The J gene is TRBJ1-2, the V gene TRBV7-9, with TRBD1 matching over 7 bases. J was trimmed by 8 bases and V by 1 base; bases with no gene match: 1. The CDR3 runs 12 residues. Germline assignment: CDR1 SEHNR and CDR2 FQNEAQ (reference sequence).